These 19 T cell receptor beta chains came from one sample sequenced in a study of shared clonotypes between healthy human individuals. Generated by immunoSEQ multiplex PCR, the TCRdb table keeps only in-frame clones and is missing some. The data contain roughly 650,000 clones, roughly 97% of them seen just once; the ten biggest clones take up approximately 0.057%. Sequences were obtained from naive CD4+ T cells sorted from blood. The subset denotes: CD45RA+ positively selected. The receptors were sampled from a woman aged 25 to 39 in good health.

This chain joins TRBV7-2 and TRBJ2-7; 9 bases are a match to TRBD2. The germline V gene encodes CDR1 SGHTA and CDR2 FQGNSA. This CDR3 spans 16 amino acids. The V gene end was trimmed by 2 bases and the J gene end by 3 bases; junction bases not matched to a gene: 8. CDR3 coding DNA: TGTGCCAGCAGCTTACTTAATAGCGGGAGTAGCTACGAGCAGTACTTC. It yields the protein CASSLLNSGSSYEQYF.

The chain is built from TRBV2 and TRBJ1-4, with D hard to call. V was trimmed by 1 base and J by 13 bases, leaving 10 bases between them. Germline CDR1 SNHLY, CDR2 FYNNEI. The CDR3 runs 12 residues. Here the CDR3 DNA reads TGTGCCAGCAGTGAAGAGGGTTGGGGACTGTTTTTT. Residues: CASSEEGWGLFF.

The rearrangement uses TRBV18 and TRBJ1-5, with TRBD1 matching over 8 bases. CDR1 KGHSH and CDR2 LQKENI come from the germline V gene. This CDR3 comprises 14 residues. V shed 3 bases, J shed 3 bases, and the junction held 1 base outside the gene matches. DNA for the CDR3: TGTGCCAGCTCACCGACAGGGGTCAATCAGCCCCAGCATTTT. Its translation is CASSPTGVNQPQHF.

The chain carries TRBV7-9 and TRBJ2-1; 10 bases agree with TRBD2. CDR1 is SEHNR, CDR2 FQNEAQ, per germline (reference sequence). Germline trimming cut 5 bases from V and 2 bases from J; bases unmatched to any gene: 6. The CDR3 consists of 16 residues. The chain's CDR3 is CASSPTSGPTYNEQFF. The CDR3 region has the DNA TGTGCCAGCAGCCCGACTAGCGGGCCTACCTACAATGAGCAGTTCTTC.

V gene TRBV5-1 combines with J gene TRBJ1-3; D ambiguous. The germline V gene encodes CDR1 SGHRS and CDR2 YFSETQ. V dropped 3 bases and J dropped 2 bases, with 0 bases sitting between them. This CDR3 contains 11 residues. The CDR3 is CASSSGNTIYF. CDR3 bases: TGCGCCAGCAGCTCTGGAAACACCATATATTTT.

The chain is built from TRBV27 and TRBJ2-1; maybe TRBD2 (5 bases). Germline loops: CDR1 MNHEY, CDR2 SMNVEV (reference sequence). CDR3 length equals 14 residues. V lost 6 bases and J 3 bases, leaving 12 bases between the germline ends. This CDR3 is CASRRGPGYNEQFF. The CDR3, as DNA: TGTGCCAGCAGGCGAGGGCCCGGCTACAATGAGCAGTTCTTC.

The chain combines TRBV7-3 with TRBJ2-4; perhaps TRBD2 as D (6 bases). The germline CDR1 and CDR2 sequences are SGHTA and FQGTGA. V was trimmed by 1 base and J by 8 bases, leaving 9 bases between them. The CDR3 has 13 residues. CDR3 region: CASSLNPGDIQYF. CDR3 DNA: TGTGCCAGCAGCTTAAACCCGGGGGACATTCAGTACTTC.

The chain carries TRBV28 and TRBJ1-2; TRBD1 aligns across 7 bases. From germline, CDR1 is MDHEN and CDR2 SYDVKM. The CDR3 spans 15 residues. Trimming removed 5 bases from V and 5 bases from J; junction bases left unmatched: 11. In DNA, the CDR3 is TGTGCCAGCAGTCCCGGGACAGCTTTTAGGTATGGCTACACCTTC. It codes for CASSPGTAFRYGYTF.

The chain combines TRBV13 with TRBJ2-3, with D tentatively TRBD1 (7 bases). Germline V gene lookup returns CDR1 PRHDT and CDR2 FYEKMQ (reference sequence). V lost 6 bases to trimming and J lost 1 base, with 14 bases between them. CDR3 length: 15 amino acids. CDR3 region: CASRRQGGRTDTQYF. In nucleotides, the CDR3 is TGTGCCAGCAGGCGACAGGGAGGCCGCACAGATACGCAGTATTTT.

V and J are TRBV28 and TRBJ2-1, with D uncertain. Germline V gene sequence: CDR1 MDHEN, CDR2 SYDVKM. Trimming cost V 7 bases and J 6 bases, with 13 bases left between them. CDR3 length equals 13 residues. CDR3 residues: CASTRPSGNEQFF. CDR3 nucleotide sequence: TGTGCCAGCACCAGACCCTCAGGCAATGAGCAGTTCTTC.

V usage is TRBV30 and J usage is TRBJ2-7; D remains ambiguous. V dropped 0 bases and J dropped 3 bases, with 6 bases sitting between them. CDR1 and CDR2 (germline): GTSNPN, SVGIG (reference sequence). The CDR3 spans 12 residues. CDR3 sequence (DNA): TGTGCCTGGAGTGTTCTGAGCTACGAGCAGTACTTC. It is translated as CAWSVLSYEQYF.

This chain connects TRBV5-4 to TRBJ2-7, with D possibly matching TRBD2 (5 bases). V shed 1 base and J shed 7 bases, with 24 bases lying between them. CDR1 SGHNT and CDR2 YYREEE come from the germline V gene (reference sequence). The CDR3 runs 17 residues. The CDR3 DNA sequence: TGTGCCAGCAGCTTGACTAAGTTGGCGGCAACCTCGGGGGAGCAGTACTTC. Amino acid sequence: CASSLTKLAATSGEQYF.

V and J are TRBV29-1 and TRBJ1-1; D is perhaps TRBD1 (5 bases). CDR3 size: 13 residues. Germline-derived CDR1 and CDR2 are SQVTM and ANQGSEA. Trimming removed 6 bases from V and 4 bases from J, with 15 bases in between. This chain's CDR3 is CSVDWQGVTEAFF. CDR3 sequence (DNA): TGCAGCGTGGATTGGCAGGGTGTCACTGAAGCTTTCTTT.

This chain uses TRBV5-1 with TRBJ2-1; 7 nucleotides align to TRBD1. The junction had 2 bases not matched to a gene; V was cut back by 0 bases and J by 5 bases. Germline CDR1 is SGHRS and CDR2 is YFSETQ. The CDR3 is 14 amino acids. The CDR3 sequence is CASSLGTGDNEQFF. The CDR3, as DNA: TGCGCCAGCAGCTTGGGGACAGGAGACAATGAGCAGTTCTTC.

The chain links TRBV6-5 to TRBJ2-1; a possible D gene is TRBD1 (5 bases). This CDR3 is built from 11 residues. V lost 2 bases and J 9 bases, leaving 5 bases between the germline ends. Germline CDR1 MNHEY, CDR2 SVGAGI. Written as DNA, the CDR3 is TGTGCCAGCAGTTACGGGGCTGAGCAGTTCTTC. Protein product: CASSYGAEQFF.

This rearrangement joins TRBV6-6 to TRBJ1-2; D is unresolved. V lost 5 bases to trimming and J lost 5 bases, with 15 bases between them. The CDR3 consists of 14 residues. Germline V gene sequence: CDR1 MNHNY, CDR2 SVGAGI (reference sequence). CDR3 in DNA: TGTGCCAGCAGTCCGGCGACGGAGACTTATGGCTACACCTTC. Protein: CASSPATETYGYTF.

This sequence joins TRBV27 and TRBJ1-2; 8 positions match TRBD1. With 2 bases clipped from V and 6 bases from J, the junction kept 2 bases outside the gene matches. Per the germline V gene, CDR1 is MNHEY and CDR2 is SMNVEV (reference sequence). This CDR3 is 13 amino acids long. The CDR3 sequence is CASSLDRGDGYTF. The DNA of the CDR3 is TGTGCCAGCAGTTTAGACAGGGGAGATGGCTACACCTTC.

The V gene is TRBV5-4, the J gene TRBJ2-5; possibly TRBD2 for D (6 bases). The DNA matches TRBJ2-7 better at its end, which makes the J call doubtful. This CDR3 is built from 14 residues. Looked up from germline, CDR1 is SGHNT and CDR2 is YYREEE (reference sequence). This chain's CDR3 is CASSWASASYEQYF. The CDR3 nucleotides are TGTGCCAGCAGCTGGGCTAGCGCTTCCTACGAGCAGTACTTC.

The CDR3: CASSKQPHQETQYF. CDR3 DNA sequence: TGTGCCAGCAGCAAGCAGCCGCACCAAGAGACCCAGTACTTC. The chain is built from TRBV5-6 and TRBJ2-5; no clear D gene. The V end was cut by 4 bases, the J end by 0 bases, with 10 bases between. The CDR3 runs to 14 residues. Germline V CDR1 and CDR2: SGHDT, YYEEEE.